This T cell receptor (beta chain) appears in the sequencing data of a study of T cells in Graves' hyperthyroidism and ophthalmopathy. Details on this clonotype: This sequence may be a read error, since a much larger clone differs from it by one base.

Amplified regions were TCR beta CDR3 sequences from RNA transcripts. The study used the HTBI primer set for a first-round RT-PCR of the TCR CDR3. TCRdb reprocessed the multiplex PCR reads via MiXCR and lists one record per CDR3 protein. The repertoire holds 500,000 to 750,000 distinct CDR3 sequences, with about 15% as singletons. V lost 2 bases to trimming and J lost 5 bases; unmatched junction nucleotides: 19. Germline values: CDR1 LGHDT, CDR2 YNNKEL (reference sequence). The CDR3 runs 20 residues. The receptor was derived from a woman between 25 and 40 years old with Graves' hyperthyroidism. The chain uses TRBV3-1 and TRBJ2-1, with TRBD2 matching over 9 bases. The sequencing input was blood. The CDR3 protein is CASSQFPLREGIWSHNEQFF. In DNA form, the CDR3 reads TGTGCCAGCAGCCAATTCCCGTTGCGGGAGGGCATTTGGTCCCACAATGAGCAGTTCTTC.